The TCR beta chain described here comes from a study of regulatory T cells in long-lasting Graves disease. Time point denoted: newly diagnosed GD, antithyroid drugs for less than 3 months. Generation of the TCR library employed RNA extracted from PBMCs. CDR3-region Arm-PCR and iRepertoire HTBI primers produced the TCR beta libraries. In the source study's methods: Among the samples, 60 or so TRBV and 12 to 15 TRBJ segments were identified. MiXCR was run by TCRdb on the multiplex PCR reads, yielding one entry per CDR3 protein. V and J calls and clone size were set by TCRdb, not the authors. The data show roughly 410,000 distinct CDR3 sequences, with over 12% seen just once and approximately 7.6% held by the top ten. V shed 7 bases and J shed 3 bases, with 16 bases lying between them. The germline V gene encodes CDR1 MNHEY and CDR2 SMNVEV (reference sequence). The CDR3 spans 15 residues. This clonotype was seen ten or more times.

This same sample was also taken into another study, of T cells in Graves' hyperthyroidism and ophthalmopathy. As that report states: Patients were excluded for uncontrolled infection, other autoimmune disease, pregnancy or lactation. Classification by a 13 V-J model distinguished ophthalmopathy from stable hyperthyroidism. The model's output predicted ophthalmopathy at a median of roughly 6.9 months prior to onset.

Sample: peripheral blood mononuclear cells (PBMCs), taken at new diagnosis, from a patient treated with antithyroid drugs. This clonotype was obtained from a woman aged 35 to 49 with Graves disease. This chain links TRBV27 with TRBJ2-1; tentative D call: TRBD1 (5 bases). Written as DNA, the CDR3 is TGTGCCAGCAACAAGGGATGGCAGGGCTACAATGAGCAGTTCTTC. This translates into CASNKGWQGYNEQFF.